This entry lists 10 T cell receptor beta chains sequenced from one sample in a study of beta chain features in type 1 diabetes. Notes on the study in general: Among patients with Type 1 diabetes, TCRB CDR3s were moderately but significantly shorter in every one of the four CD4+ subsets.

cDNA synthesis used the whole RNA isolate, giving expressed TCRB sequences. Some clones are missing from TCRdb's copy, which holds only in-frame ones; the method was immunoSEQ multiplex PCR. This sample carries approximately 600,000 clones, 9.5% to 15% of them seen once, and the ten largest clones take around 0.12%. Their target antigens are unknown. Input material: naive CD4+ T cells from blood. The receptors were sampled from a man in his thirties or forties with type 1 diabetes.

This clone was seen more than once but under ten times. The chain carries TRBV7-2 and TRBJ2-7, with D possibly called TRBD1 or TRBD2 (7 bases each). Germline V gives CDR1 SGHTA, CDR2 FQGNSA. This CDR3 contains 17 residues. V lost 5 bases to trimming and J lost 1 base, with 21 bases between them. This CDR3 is CASSRWGGGSKSYEQYF. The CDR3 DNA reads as TGTGCCAGCAGCAGATGGGGAGGGGGCTCGAAATCCTACGAGCAGTACTTC.

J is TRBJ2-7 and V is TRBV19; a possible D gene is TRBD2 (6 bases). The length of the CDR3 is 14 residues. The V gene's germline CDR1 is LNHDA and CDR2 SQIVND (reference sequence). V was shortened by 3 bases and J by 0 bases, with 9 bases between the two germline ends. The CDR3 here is CASSIRGLSYEQYF. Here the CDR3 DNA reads TGTGCCAGTAGTATTCGGGGACTCTCCTACGAGCAGTACTTC.

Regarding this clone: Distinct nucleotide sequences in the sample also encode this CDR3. CDR3 sequence (DNA): TGTGCCAGCAGCTTAGCGCGTGGGCGGGAGACCCAGTACTTC. As protein: CASSLARGRETQYF. The genes are TRBV7-2 and TRBJ2-5; D call uncertain. The V end lost 0 bases, the J end lost 5 bases, and 10 bases lay between the germline ends. Germline CDR1 SGHTA, CDR2 FQGNSA. The CDR3 loop spans 14 amino acids. Supplemented by reference TRBV7-2 and TRBJ2-5, the full variable domain reads GAGVSQSPSNKVTEKGKDVELRCDPISGHTALYWYRQSLGQGLEFLIYFQGNSAPDKSGLPSDRFSAERTGGSVSTLTIQRTQQEDSAVYLCASSLARGRETQYFGPGTRLLVL.

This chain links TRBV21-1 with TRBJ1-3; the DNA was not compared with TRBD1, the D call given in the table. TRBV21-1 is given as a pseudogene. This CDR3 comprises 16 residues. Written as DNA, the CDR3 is TGTGCCAGCAGCATACAGGGGCCCCGCTCTGGAAACACCATATATTTT. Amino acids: CASSIQGPRSGNTIYF.

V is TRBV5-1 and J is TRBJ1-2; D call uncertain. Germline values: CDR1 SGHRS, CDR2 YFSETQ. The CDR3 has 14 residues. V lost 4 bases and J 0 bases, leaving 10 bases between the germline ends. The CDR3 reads CASSREEANYGYTF. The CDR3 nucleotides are TGCGCCAGCAGCCGGGAGGAAGCTAACTATGGCTACACCTTC.

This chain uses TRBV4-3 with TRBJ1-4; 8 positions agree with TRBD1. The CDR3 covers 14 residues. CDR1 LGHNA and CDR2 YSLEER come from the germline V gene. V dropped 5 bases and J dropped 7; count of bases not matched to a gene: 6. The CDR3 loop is CASSYRDRLEKLFF. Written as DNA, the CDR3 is TGCGCCAGCAGCTACCGGGACAGGCTTGAAAAACTGTTTTTT.

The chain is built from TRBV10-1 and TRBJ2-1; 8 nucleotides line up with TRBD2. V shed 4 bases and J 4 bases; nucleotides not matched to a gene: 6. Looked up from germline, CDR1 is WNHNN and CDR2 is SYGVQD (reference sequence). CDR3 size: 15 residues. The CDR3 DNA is TGCGCCAGCAGTGGGTTAGCGGGGAGGTACAATGAGCAGTTCTTC. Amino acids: CASSGLAGRYNEQFF.

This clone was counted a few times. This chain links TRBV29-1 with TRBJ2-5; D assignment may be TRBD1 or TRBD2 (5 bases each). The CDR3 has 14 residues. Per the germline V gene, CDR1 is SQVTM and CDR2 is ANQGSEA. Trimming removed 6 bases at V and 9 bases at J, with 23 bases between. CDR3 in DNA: TGCAGCGTCCCTTGGACTGCGCGATTGGGGGCCCAGTACTTC. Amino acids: CSVPWTARLGAQYF. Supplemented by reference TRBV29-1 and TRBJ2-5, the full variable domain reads SAVISQKPSRDICQRGTSLTIQCQVDSQVTMMFWYRQQPGQSLTLIATANQGSEATYESGFVIDKFPISRPNLTFSTLTVSNMSPEDSSIYLCSVPWTARLGAQYFGPGTRLLVL.

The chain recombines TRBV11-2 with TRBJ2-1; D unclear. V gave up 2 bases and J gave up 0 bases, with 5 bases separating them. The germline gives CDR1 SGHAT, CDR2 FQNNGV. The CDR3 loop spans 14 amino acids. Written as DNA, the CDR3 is TGTGCCAGCAGCTTATCGGTCTCCTACAATGAGCAGTTCTTC. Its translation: CASSLSVSYNEQFF.

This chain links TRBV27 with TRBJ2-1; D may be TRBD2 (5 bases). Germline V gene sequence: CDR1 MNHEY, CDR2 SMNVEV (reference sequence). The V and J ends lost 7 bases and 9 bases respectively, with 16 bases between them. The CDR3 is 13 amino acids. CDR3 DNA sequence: TGTGCCAGCACACGTACTAGAGGCGGTGAGCAGTTCTTC. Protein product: CASTRTRGGEQFF.